One and the same sample provided the 18 T cell receptor beta chains below, sequenced in a study of T cells in Graves' hyperthyroidism and ophthalmopathy. Researchers amplified the TCR beta CDR3 regions from RNA transcripts. Researchers ran a first-round RT-PCR on the TCR CDR3 using the HTBI primer set. TCRdb ran MiXCR on the multiplex PCR reads and lists one entry per CDR3 protein. The table lists approximately 210,000 distinct CDR3 sequences, 15% to 20% of them singletons, with approximately 46% in the top ten. The material sequenced was blood. These receptors all come from a man in his fifties with Graves' hyperthyroidism.

This chain uses TRBV6-1 with TRBJ2-7; 9 bases line up with TRBD1. With 4 bases clipped from V and 7 bases from J, the junction kept 8 bases outside the gene matches. The CDR3 is 14 amino acids. CDR1 and CDR2 from the germline V gene are MNHNS and SASEGT. The CDR3 DNA reads TGTGCCAGCAGTGTGCGGACAGGGGTAGGGGAGCAGTACTTC. Its protein product is CASSVRTGVGEQYF.

This chain uses TRBV20-1 with TRBJ2-7, with a tentative D call TRBD1 (5 bases). The CDR3 is 15 residues long. V lost 6 bases and J lost 0, with 18 bases in between. Germline assignment: CDR1 DFQATT and CDR2 SNEGSKA (reference sequence). The CDR3 is CSAKRQLTISYEQYF. DNA of the CDR3: TGCAGTGCCAAACGACAGCTAACCATCTCCTACGAGCAGTACTTC.

This clonotype was picked up a small number of times. The chain uses TRBV2 and TRBJ1-1, with D maybe TRBD1 (5 bases). The CDR3 is 13 amino acids. Looked up from germline, CDR1 is SNHLY and CDR2 is FYNNEI. V lost 2 bases and J lost 11, with 15 bases in between. CDR3 protein: CASSETGPGRAFF. The CDR3, as DNA: TGTGCCAGCAGTGAAACAGGTCCGGGGAGGGCTTTCTTT.

In its sample, this clonotype was seen many times. The chain joins TRBV7-2 to TRBJ2-5, with 9 bases lining up with TRBD1. Germline CDR1 is SGHTA and CDR2 is FQGNSA. V shed 5 bases and J 4 bases; nucleotides not matched to a gene: 5. This CDR3 is 14 amino acids long. The CDR3 DNA follows: TGTGCCAGCAGCAGCAACAGGGGGCGAGAGACCCAGTACTTC. It specifies CASSSNRGRETQYF.

This chain connects TRBV6-4 to TRBJ2-7; 7 bases match TRBD1. The CDR3 extends over 14 amino acids. Unmatched junction bases numbered 6, after V lost 7 bases and J lost 0 bases. Per the germline V gene, CDR1 is MRHNA and CDR2 is SNTAGT. The CDR3 bases are TGTGCCAGCAACGAGGACAGGAGCTCCTACGAGCAGTACTTC. Translated: CASNEDRSSYEQYF.

The genes are TRBV3-1 and TRBJ1-3; 9 nucleotides line up with TRBD1. Germline-derived CDR1 and CDR2 are LGHDT and YNNKEL (reference sequence). The V and J ends lost 5 bases and 7 bases, in that order; junction bases with no gene match: 0. CDR3 length: 12 amino acids. The CDR3 nucleotides are TGTGCCAGCAGCGGACAGGGGAACACCATATATTTT. Translating it yields CASSGQGNTIYF. Full variable domain (missing parts from reference TRBV3-1 and TRBJ1-3): DTAVSQTPKYLVTQMGNDKSIKCEQNLGHDTMYWYKQDSKKFLKIMFSYNNKELIINETVPNRFSPKSPDKAHLNLHINSLELGDSAVYFCASSGQGNTIYFGEGSWLTVV.

This clonotype was observed a handful of times. A much larger clone differs from this one at a single base, so this may be a read error. The chain carries TRBV5-1 and TRBJ2-1; D gene ambiguous. The CDR3 extends over 12 amino acids. The V gene's germline CDR1 is SGHRS and CDR2 YFSETQ. Trimming shortened V by 3 bases and J by 8 bases, and 9 bases separated the two germline ends. In DNA, the CDR3 is TGCGCCAGCAGCTCGACAAGGGATGAGCAGTTCTTC. Its translation: CASSSTRDEQFF.

The V and J genes are TRBV7-2 and TRBJ2-3; TRBD2 is a possible D gene (6 bases). Trimming removed 5 bases from V and 1 base from J, with 16 bases in between. Germline V gene sequence: CDR1 SGHTA, CDR2 FQGNSA. The CDR3 is 16 amino acids. The CDR3 here is CASSPRTGERTDTQYF. The DNA of the CDR3 is TGTGCCAGCAGCCCCCGGACGGGAGAGCGCACAGATACGCAGTATTTT. Full variable domain (remainder filled in from reference TRBV7-2 and TRBJ2-3): GAGVSQSPSNKVTEKGKDVELRCDPISGHTALYWYRQSLGQGLEFLIYFQGNSAPDKSGLPSDRFSAERTGGSVSTLTIQRTQQEDSAVYLCASSPRTGERTDTQYFGPGTRLTVL.

This clonotype was counted a few times. The V call is TRBV19, the J call TRBJ2-5; no definite D call. CDR1 is LNHDA and CDR2 is SQIVND in the germline V gene (reference sequence). The CDR3 loop spans 13 amino acids. The V end was cut by 1 base, the J end by 4 bases, with 7 bases between. CDR3 DNA sequence: TGTGCCAGTAGTATAGTTTCCCGAGAGACCCAGTACTTC. Protein: CASSIVSRETQYF. The whole variable domain, remainder taken from reference TRBV19 and TRBJ2-5, is DGGITQSPKYLFRKEGQNVTLSCEQNLNHDAMYWYRQDPGQGLRLIYYSQIVNDFQKGDIAEGYSVSREKKESFPLTVTSAQKNPTAFYLCASSIVSRETQYFGPGTRLLVL.

This clonotype was seen ten or more times. The gene calls are TRBV20-1 and TRBJ2-2; TRBD2 might be the D (5 bases). CDR1 is DFQATT, CDR2 SNEGSKA, per germline (reference sequence). V dropped 7 bases and J dropped 2 bases, with 8 bases sitting between them. This CDR3 spans 12 amino acids. The CDR3 coding sequence is TGCAGTGGAGAGGGAAACACCGGGGAGCTGTTTTTT. This translates into CSGEGNTGELFF.

A note on this clonotype: The DNA is left out, because the CDR3 cannot be placed on it with certainty; the CDR3 is given as TCRdb lists it. This chain uses TRBV7-9 with TRBJ1-5. From its first to its last residue, the CDR3 has 20 amino acids. CDR1 and CDR2 (germline): SEHNR, FQNEAQ (reference sequence). This chain's CDR3 is CASSFYICSARDLYSQPQHF.

The table lists this clonotype with many counts. This chain joins TRBV30 and TRBJ1-2; 12 nucleotides match TRBD1. The CDR3 extends over 14 amino acids. J was trimmed by 8 bases and V by 7 bases; bases with no gene match: 11. CDR1 is GTSNPN, CDR2 SVGIG, per germline (reference sequence). CDR3 amino acids: CASHPGQGAEGYTF. The CDR3 bases are TGTGCCTCCCATCCGGGACAGGGGGCGGAGGGCTACACCTTC.

This clonotype has at least ten counts. J is TRBJ2-2 and V is TRBV2; 9 nucleotides align to TRBD1. This CDR3 is built from 15 residues. Unmatched junction bases numbered 6, after V lost 4 bases and J lost 6 bases. Germline V gene sequence: CDR1 SNHLY, CDR2 FYNNEI. CDR3 region: CASSVRTGEPGELFF. CDR3 sequence (DNA): TGTGCCAGCAGTGTAAGGACAGGGGAACCCGGGGAGCTGTTTTTT.

There are many counts of this clonotype. This chain uses TRBV28 with TRBJ1-4; 8 bases map to TRBD1. Germline assignment: CDR1 MDHEN and CDR2 SYDVKM. Losses at the gene ends were 5 bases for V and 4 bases for J; bases not matched to a gene: 6. The CDR3 has 15 amino acids. DNA of the CDR3: TGTGCCAGCAGTCCCACGGGACAGGTTAATGAAAAACTGTTTTTT. Its translation is CASSPTGQVNEKLFF.

In this sample, this clonotype turned up many times. The chain links TRBV4-2 to TRBJ1-4; TRBD1 matches at 9 bases. The CDR3 is 14 residues long. After removal of 4 bases from V and 7 bases from J, the junction contained 4 bases not matched to a gene. Germline V gives CDR1 LGHNA, CDR2 YNFKEQ. CDR3: CASSLEDRGEKLFF. As DNA, the CDR3 is TGTGCCAGCAGCCTCGAGGACAGGGGTGAAAAACTGTTTTTT.

The rearrangement links TRBV4-1 to TRBJ2-5; TRBD1 might be the D (5 bases). In germline, CDR1 is MGHRA, CDR2 YSYEKL. The CDR3 length is 14 residues. V lost 0 bases and J 4 bases, leaving 9 bases between the germline ends. DNA of the CDR3: TGCGCCAGCAGCCAAGAGTGGCAGGGAGAGACCCAGTACTTC. Translating it yields CASSQEWQGETQYF.

CDR3 DNA: TGTGCCAGCAGTTTAGGCCTTAAGGGTACCCAGTACTTC. It yields the protein CASSLGLKGTQYF. This rearrangement joins TRBV12-3 or TRBV12-4 to TRBJ2-5; D unresolved. This CDR3 comprises 13 residues. Trimming pared 1 base from V and 8 bases from J, leaving 11 bases between.

A few counts support this clonotype. The chain couples TRBV5-1 to TRBJ1-6; tentatively, D is TRBD1 (6 bases). The V end lost 0 bases, the J end lost 7 bases, and 11 bases lay between the germline ends. Per germline, CDR1 SGHRS and CDR2 YFSETQ. The CDR3 loop spans 15 amino acids. This CDR3 reads CASSLDPGENSPLHF. The DNA of the CDR3 is TGCGCCAGCAGCTTGGATCCAGGGGAGAATTCACCCCTCCACTTT. Complete variable domain (other parts from reference TRBV5-1 and TRBJ1-6): KAGVTQTPRYLIKTRGQQVTLSCSPISGHRSVSWYQQTPGQGLQFLFEYFSETQRNKGNFPGRFSGRQFSNSRSEMNVSTLELGDSALYLCASSLDPGENSPLHFGNGTRLTVT.